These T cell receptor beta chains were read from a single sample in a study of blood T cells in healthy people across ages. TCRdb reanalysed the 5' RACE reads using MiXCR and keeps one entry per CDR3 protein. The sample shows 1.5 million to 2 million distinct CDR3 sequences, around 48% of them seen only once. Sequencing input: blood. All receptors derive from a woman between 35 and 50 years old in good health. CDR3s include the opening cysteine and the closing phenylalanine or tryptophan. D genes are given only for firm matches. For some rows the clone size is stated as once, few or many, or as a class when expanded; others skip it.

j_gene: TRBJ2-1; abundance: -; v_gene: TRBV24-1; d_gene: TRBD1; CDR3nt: TGTGCCACCGCGGACAGGGGGCTCGGAAATGAGCAGTTCTTC; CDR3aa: CATADRGLGNEQFF
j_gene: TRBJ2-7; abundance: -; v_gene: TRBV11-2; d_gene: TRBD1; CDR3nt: TGTGCCAGCAGCCGCGGCGGGACAGGGCGGAGGAACGAGCAGTACTTC; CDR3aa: CASSRGGTGRRNEQYF
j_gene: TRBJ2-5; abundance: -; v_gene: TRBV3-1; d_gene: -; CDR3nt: TGTGCCAGCAGCCAAGAGCAATGGCGGCAAGAGACCCAGTACTTC; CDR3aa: CASSQEQWRQETQYF
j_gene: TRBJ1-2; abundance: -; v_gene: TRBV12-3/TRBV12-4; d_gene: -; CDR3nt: TGTGCCAGCAGTTTGTATGGGGGTGGCTACACCTTC; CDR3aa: CASSLYGGGYTF
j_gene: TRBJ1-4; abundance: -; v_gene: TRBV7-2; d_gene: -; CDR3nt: TGTGCCAGCAGCTTGAGGATTAGGGGTGAAAAACTGTTTTTT; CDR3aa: CASSLRIRGEKLFF
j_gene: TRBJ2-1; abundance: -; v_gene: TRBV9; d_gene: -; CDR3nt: TGTGCCAGCAGCGGAGGCGCATTGTTCGATGAGCAGTTCTTC; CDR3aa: CASSGGALFDEQFF
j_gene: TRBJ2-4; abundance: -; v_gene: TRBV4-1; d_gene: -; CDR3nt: TGCGCCAGCAGCCAAGAAGGCAGCTGGATAGCCAAAAACATTCAGTACTTC; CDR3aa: CASSQEGSWIAKNIQYF
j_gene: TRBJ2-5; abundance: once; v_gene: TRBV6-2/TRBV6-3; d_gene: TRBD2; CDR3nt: TGTGCCAGCAGTTTTGGACTAGTTAGGTACCAAGGGACCCAGTACTTC; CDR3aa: CASSFGLVRYQGTQYF
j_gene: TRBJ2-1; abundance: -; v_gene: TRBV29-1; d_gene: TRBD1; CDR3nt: TGCAGCGTTGAAGATCGTTGCCGGGACAGGGCCTACAATGAGCAGTTCTTC; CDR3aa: CSVEDRCRDRAYNEQFF
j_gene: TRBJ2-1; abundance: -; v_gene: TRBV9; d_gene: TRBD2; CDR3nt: TGTGCCAGCACCCCCGGGGGACTAGCTAAGGATGAGCAGTTCTTC; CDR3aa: CASTPGGLAKDEQFF
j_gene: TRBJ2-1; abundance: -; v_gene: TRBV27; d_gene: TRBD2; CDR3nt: TGTGCCAGCAGTTCCTCGACTAGCGGGGGGGCCTCCTACAATGAGCAGTTCTTC; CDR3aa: CASSSSTSGGASYNEQFF
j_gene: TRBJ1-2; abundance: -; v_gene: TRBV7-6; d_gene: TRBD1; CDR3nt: TGTGCCAGCAGCCGCGGACAGGGGATTGGCTACACCTTC; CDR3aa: CASSRGQGIGYTF
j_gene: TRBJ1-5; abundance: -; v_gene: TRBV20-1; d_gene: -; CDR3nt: TGCAGTGCTAGAGTGCAGCATAATCAGCCCCAGCATTTT; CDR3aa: CSARVQHNQPQHF
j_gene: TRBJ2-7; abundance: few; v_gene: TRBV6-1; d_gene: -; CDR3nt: TGTGCCAGCAGTGAAGGTACAGGGCCCTCCTACGAGCAGTACTTC; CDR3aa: CASSEGTGPSYEQYF
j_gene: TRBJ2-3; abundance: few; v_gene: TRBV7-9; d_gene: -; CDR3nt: TGTGCCAGCAGTCAGTCTATTCTTCCGGGACCCCGCTTAGATACGCAGTATTTT; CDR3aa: CASSQSILPGPRLDTQYF
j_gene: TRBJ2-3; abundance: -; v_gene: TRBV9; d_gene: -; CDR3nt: TGTGCCAGCAGCGTAGGAGTCGTTAGCACAGATACGCAGTATTTT; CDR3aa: CASSVGVVSTDTQYF
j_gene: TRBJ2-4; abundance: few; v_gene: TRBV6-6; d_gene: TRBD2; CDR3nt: TGTGCCAGCCACAAGGGAGGGCCTTTGACCAAAAACATTCAGTACTTC; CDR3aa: CASHKGGPLTKNIQYF
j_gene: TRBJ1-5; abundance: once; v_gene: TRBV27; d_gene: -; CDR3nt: TGTGCCAGCAGTTCGGGGTTGGAGCGAGCCCAGCATTTT; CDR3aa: CASSSGLERAQHF
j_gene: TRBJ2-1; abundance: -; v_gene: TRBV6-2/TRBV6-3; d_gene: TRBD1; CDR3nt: TGTGCCAGCATTCCGGACAGGGTATCCTACAATGAGCAGTTCTTC; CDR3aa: CASIPDRVSYNEQFF
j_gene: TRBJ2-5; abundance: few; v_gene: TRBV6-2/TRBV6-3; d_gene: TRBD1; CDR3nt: TGTGCCAGCAGTTACCTGGACAGGGGAAGGATGGAGAAGACCCAGTACTTC; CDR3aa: CASSYLDRGRMEKTQYF
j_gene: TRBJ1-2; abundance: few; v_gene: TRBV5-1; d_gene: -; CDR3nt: TGCGCCAGCAGCGGGGAGGCGTTGGGCTATGGCTACACCTTC; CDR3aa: CASSGEALGYGYTF
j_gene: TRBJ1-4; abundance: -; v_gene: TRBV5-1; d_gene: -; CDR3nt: TGCGCCAGCAGGGAGGGTCTCGGTGAAAAACTGTTTTTT; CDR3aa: CASREGLGEKLFF
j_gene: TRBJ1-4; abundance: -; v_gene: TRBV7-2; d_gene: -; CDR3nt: TGTGCCAGCGCCCGGGACACAACTAATGAAAAACTGTTTTTT; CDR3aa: CASARDTTNEKLFF
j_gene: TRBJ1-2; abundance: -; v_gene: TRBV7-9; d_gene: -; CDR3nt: TGTGCCAGCAGCTCCTTACTGATGAACTATGGCTACACCTTC; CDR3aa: CASSSLLMNYGYTF
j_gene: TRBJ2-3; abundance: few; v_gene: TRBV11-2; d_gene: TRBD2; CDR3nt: TGTGCCAGCAGCTTACGACTAGCGAAAACCTCAGATACGCAGTATTTT; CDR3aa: CASSLRLAKTSDTQYF
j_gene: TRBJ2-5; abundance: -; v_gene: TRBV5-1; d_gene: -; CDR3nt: TGCGCCAGCAGCTCCGGGACTCCAGGCGAGACCCAGTACTTC; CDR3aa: CASSSGTPGETQYF
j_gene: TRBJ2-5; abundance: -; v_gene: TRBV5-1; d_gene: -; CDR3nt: TGCGCCAGCCGAGACAACAGGGTGGGGCTTGTTGGGACCCAGTACTTC; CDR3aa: CASRDNRVGLVGTQYF
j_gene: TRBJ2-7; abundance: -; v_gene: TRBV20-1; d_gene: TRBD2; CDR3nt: TGCAGTGCTAGAGATCCGGTAGCGGGGGCCCAGATTCAGTACTTC; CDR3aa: CSARDPVAGAQIQYF
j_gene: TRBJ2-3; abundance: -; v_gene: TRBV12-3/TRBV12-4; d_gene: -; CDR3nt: TGTGCCAGCAGTTACGAGGGAGTCACAGATACGCAGTATTTT; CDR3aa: CASSYEGVTDTQYF
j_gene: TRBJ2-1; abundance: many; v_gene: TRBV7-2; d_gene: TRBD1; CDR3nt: TGTGCCAGCAGCCGGGACAGGGGCTACAATGAGCAGTTCTTC; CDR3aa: CASSRDRGYNEQFF
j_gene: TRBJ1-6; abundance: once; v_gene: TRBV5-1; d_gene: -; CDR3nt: TGCGCCAGCAGCTTGGTGACAGCCTATAATTCACCCCTCCACTTT; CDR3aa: CASSLVTAYNSPLHF
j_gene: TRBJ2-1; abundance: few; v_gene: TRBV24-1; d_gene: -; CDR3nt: TGTGCCACCAGTGATCCCTTGGGGACATCCCATGAGCAGTTCTTC; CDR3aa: CATSDPLGTSHEQFF
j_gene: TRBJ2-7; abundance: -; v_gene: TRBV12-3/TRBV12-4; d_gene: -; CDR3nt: TGTGCCAGCAGTTTCAGGGCAGGAGCGGCCTACGAGCAGTACTTC; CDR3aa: CASSFRAGAAYEQYF
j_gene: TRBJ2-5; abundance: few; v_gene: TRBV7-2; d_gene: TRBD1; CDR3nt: TGTGCCAGCAGGGGGACAGGGGGAGAGACCCAGTACTTC; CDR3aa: CASRGTGGETQYF
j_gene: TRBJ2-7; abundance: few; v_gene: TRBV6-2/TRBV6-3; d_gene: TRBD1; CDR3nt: TGTGCCAGCAGTTACGACAACAGGGGTTCCTACGAGCAGTACTTC; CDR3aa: CASSYDNRGSYEQYF
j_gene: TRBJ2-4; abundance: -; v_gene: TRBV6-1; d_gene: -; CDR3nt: TGTGCCAGCAGTGAAGTGGCGGGGAGCCTAGCCAAAAACATTCAGTACTTC; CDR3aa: CASSEVAGSLAKNIQYF
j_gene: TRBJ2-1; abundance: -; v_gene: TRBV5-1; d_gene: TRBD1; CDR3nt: TGCGCCAGCAGCTTGGCGGGACAGGGGGCGCCCAATGAGCAGTTCTTC; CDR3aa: CASSLAGQGAPNEQFF
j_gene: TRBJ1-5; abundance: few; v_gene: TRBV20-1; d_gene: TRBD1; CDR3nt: TGCAGTGCTCCTCACCCCGGGACAGTGAATCAGCCCCAGCATTTT; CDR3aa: CSAPHPGTVNQPQHF